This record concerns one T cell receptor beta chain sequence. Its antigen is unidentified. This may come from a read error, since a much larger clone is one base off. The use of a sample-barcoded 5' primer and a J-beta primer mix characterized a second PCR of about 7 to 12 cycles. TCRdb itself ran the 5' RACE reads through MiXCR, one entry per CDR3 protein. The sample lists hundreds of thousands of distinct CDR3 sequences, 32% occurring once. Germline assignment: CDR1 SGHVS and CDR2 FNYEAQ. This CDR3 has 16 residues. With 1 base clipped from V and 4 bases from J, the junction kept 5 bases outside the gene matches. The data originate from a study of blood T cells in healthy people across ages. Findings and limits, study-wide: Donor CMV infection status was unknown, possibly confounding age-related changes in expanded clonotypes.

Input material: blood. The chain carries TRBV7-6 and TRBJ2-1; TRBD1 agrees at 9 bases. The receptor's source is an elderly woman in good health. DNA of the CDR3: TGTGCCAGCAGCTTAGAGGGGACAGGGAGGTACAATGAGCAGTTCTTC. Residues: CASSLEGTGRYNEQFF.